This is a list of T cell receptor beta chains from one sample in a study of regulatory and conventional T cells in breast cancer. MiXCR, run by TCRdb on the PCR reads, gives a single entry per CDR3 protein. The data show about 10,000 distinct CDR3 sequences, with about 34% seen just once and around 6.1% held by the top ten. The sample consisted of conventional T cells from blood. These TCRs come from a male donor in good health. Both conserved end residues are part of each CDR3. The D gene is left open where the match is weak. Clone size is given for some rows only: seen once, a few or many times, or a class if the clone is expanded.

D	size	V	J	CDR3	DNA
TRBD1	.	TRBV3-1	TRBJ1-1	CASSPQQGFLVLTEAFF	TGTGCCAGCAGCCCTCAACAGGGGTTTCTAGTGTTGACTGAAGCTTTCTTT
TRBD2	.	TRBV7-2	TRBJ2-1	CASSRTSGGWNEQFF	TGTGCCAGCAGCCGTACTAGCGGGGGGTGGAATGAGCAGTTCTTC
TRBD1	few	TRBV5-1	TRBJ2-7	CASSQTGDSYEQYF	TGCGCCAGCAGCCAGACAGGGGACTCCTACGAGCAGTACTTC
TRBD1	.	TRBV6-6	TRBJ2-1	CASSSPGGAYNEQFF	TGTGCCAGCAGCTCTCCAGGGGGCGCCTACAATGAGCAGTTCTTC
.	.	TRBV5-1	TRBJ2-1	CASSLAPTGLASYNEQFF	TGCGCCAGCAGCTTGGCCCCAACGGGCCTAGCGAGCTACAATGAGCAGTTCTTC
.	large	TRBV6-2/TRBV6-3	TRBJ2-5	CASIKGLNLGETQYF	TGTGCCAGCATCAAGGGCTTGAATCTGGGAGAGACCCAGTACTTC
.	.	TRBV5-1	TRBJ2-3	CASGLDQSTDTQYF	TGCGCCAGCGGCTTGGACCAGAGCACAGATACGCAGTATTTT
.	few	TRBV7-2	TRBJ1-6	CASSFEGYNSPLHF	TGTGCCAGCAGCTTCGAGGGTTATAATTCACCCCTCCACTTT
TRBD2	few	TRBV13	TRBJ2-1	CASSLPGLAGSEQFF	TGTGCCAGCAGCCTCCCGGGACTAGCGGGGTCTGAGCAGTTCTTC
.	.	TRBV28	TRBJ1-1	CASSWDVKPNTEAFF	TGTGCCAGCAGTTGGGACGTCAAACCGAACACTGAAGCTTTCTTT
TRBD2	.	TRBV6-5	TRBJ2-7	CASSYGGGAYEQYF	TGTGCCAGCAGTTACGGCGGGGGGGCCTACGAGCAGTACTTC
TRBD1	few	TRBV6-1	TRBJ1-2	CASSEGTATNYGYTF	TGTGCCAGCAGTGAGGGGACAGCCACTAACTATGGCTACACCTTC
.	.	TRBV12-3/TRBV12-4	TRBJ2-3	CASSLWGAMDTQYF	TGTGCCAGCAGCTTATGGGGGGCGATGGATACGCAGTATTTT
TRBD2	.	TRBV7-9	TRBJ2-3	CASSSGLAPRTDTQYF	TGTGCCAGCAGCTCCGGACTAGCGCCTCGCACAGATACGCAGTATTTT
.	.	TRBV5-1	TRBJ1-1	CASNSGQPNTEAFF	TGCGCCAGCAATAGTGGACAGCCGAACACTGAAGCTTTCTTT
TRBD1	few	TRBV12-3/TRBV12-4	TRBJ2-7	CASSLAGGNEQYF	TGTGCCAGCAGTTTAGCAGGGGGCAACGAGCAGTACTTC
TRBD1	.	TRBV4-1	TRBJ1-2	CASTPGQGHYGYTF	TGCGCCAGTACTCCGGGACAGGGACACTATGGCTACACCTTC
TRBD2	once	TRBV12-3/TRBV12-4	TRBJ2-3	CASSLARLAGGTDTQYF	TGTGCCAGCAGTTTAGCGCGCCTAGCGGGGGGCACAGATACGCAGTATTTT
.	few	TRBV30	TRBJ1-1	CARRLGGTEAFF	TGTGCCCGCCGCCTCGGGGGGACTGAAGCTTTCTTT
.	.	TRBV4-1	TRBJ1-5	CASSQARGRGQPQHF	TGCGCCAGCAGCCAAGCCAGGGGTAGAGGCCAGCCCCAGCATTTT
TRBD2	.	TRBV4-2	TRBJ2-3	CASSQGTRDTQYF	TGTGCCAGCAGCCAAGGGACTAGAGATACGCAGTATTTT
.	.	TRBV6-5	TRBJ1-1	CASRPGQNTEAFF	TGCGCCAGCAGGCCCGGACAGAACACTGAAGCTTTCTTT
TRBD1	.	TRBV7-9	TRBJ1-1	CASSFSTGGTEAFF	TGTGCCAGCAGCTTTTCGACAGGGGGCACTGAAGCTTTCTTT
.	.	TRBV6-1	TRBJ2-5	CASSENVGVGETQYF	TGTGCCAGCAGTGAGAACGTAGGGGTAGGCGAGACCCAGTACTTC
TRBD2	medium-sized	TRBV7-8	TRBJ2-1	CASSLLAGGRNEQFF	TGTGCCAGCAGCTTATTGGCGGGGGGAAGGAATGAGCAGTTCTTC
.	many	TRBV6-1	TRBJ1-6	CASNLGGAGANSPLHF	TGTGCCAGCAATCTGGGGGGCGCAGGGGCAAATTCACCCCTCCACTTT
TRBD2	.	TRBV10-1	TRBJ2-7	CASSDQRGVYYEQCF	TGCGCCAGCAGTGACCAGCGGGGGGTCTACTACGAGCAGTGCTTC
.	.	TRBV7-2	TRBJ2-1	CASSPKQYPNEQFF	TGTGCCAGCAGCCCGAAACAATACCCCAATGAGCAGTTCTTC
TRBD1	.	TRBV18	TRBJ1-5	CASPPLGTGDRQPQHF	TGTGCCAGCCCACCACTGGGGACAGGGGATCGGCAGCCCCAGCATTTT
.	.	TRBV12-3/TRBV12-4	TRBJ1-1	CASSLISIRPGVNTEAFF	TGTGCCAGCAGTTTGATCTCCATTCGGCCGGGGGTTAACACTGAGGCTTTCTTT
TRBD1	few	TRBV5-1	TRBJ1-2	CASSGGDSNYGYTF	TGCGCCAGCAGCGGGGGGGACAGCAACTATGGCTACACCTTC
.	.	TRBV11-2	TRBJ2-7	CASSPGTLSPYERYF	TGTGCCAGCAGCCCCGGGACTCTTAGCCCCTACGAGCGGTACTTC
.	.	TRBV20-1	TRBJ2-5	CSAEGGRREGETQYF	TGCAGTGCTGAGGGGGGGAGAAGAGAGGGGGAGACCCAGTACTTC
TRBD2	medium-sized	TRBV7-9	TRBJ2-1	CASSLLLAGNEQFF	TGTGCCAGCAGCTTATTACTAGCGGGCAATGAGCAGTTCTTC
.	.	TRBV12-3/TRBV12-4	TRBJ1-3	CASSLGANSGNTIYF	TGTGCCAGCAGTTTAGGGGCCAACTCTGGAAACACCATATATTTT
.	.	TRBV12-3/TRBV12-4	TRBJ1-1	CASSLAGNTEAFF	TGTGCCAGCAGTTTGGCGGGGAACACTGAAGCTTTCTTT
.	.	TRBV7-2	TRBJ2-5	CASSLVGRAQTQYF	TGTGCCAGCAGCTTAGTCGGCAGGGCACAGACCCAGTACTTC
.	once	TRBV7-9	TRBJ2-1	CASSLGDRGKTYNEQFF	TGTGCCAGCAGCTTAGGAGACCGGGGTAAAACCTACAATGAGCAGTTCTTC
.	few	TRBV7-9	TRBJ1-2	CASSPGGPVSIYGYTF	TGTGCCAGCAGCCCCGGAGGACCAGTTTCGATCTATGGCTACACCTTC
TRBD1	few	TRBV3-1	TRBJ1-2	CASSPGTGRGGYGYTF	TGTGCCAGCAGCCCCGGGACAGGGAGAGGCGGCTATGGCTACACCTTC
.	.	TRBV7-9	TRBJ1-3	CASRERQKSSGNTIYF	TGTGCCAGCAGGGAAAGACAGAAGAGCTCTGGAAACACCATATATTTT
.	.	TRBV6-5	TRBJ1-2	CASSRGFRGYTF	TGTGCCAGCAGCCGGGGCTTTCGTGGCTACACCTTC
TRBD1	.	TRBV9	TRBJ1-1	CASSRDSTTEAFF	TGTGCCAGCAGCCGGGACAGTACTACTGAAGCTTTCTTT
.	.	TRBV7-2	TRBJ2-7	CASSFIPFNYEQYF	TGTGCCAGCAGCTTTATCCCCTTCAACTACGAGCAGTACTTC